Listed below are T cell receptor beta chains from one sample, sequenced in a study of CD8 T cells in ankylosing spondylitis. TCRdb analysed the 5' RACE reads with MiXCR anew, one entry per CDR3 protein. The sample carries about 220,000 distinct CDR3 sequences, approximately 16% recorded once. Source material: blood, either unsorted or a sorted T cell fraction (not recorded which). These receptors all come from a male donor with ankylosing spondylitis. CDR3s include the opening cysteine and the closing phenylalanine or tryptophan. A D gene is named only where the DNA matches it firmly. Rows may omit the clone size; those that give it use once, few, many or a size class.

few	TRBV2	-	TRBJ1-3	TGTGCCAGCAGTGGATCGGAAAACTCTGGAAACACCATATATTTT	CASSGSENSGNTIYF
-	TRBV4-3	-	TRBJ2-1	TGCGCCAGCAGCCAAGATCTCGCGCCCTACAATGAGCAGTTCTTC	CASSQDLAPYNEQFF
-	TRBV28	-	TRBJ2-3	TGTGCCAGCAGTTTAGAGGGCGGGGCTGTCCTGGCGGATACGCAGTATTTT	CASSLEGGAVLADTQYF
-	TRBV12-3/TRBV12-4	TRBD2	TRBJ2-2	TGTGCCAGCAGTTTAGCGCTAATGGCGGGGGTTGACACCGGGGAGCTGTTTTTT	CASSLALMAGVDTGELFF
once	TRBV30	-	TRBJ1-1	TGTGCCCACGGGGTGGGAGCTGAAGCTTTCTTT	CAHGVGAEAFF
few	TRBV29-1	-	TRBJ2-3	TGCAGCGTTGAGGGGATCACAGATACGCAGTATTTT	CSVEGITDTQYF
-	TRBV19	-	TRBJ2-2	TGTGCCAGTAGTAATCTCGCCGGGGAGCTGTTTTTT	CASSNLAGELFF
few	TRBV12-3/TRBV12-4	TRBD1	TRBJ2-7	TGTGCCAGCAGTACCGGACAGGGGACCGAGCAGTACTTC	CASSTGQGTEQYF
-	TRBV7-2	TRBD2	TRBJ2-7	TGTGCCAGCAGCTTAACTAGCGGTCTCGACGAGCAGTACTTC	CASSLTSGLDEQYF
-	TRBV10-3	TRBD1	TRBJ1-5	TGTGCCACCACCCGGACAGGGGATCAGCCCCAGCATTTT	CATTRTGDQPQHF
-	TRBV7-3	-	TRBJ2-7	TGTGTCCGGGGGAAGCCCTACGAGCAGTACTTC	CVRGKPYEQYF
-	TRBV15	TRBD2	TRBJ2-1	TGTGCCACCAGCAGAGTGGAAGCGGGGACCAATGAGCAGTTCTTC	CATSRVEAGTNEQFF
-	TRBV2	-	TRBJ2-5	TGTGCCAGCAGTGAAGTAGGGGGTGCGGAGCAAGAGACCCAGTACTTC	CASSEVGGAEQETQYF
-	TRBV9	TRBD1	TRBJ2-4	TGTGCCAGCAGCACCCCTTCGGGGACAGAAAACATTCAGTACTTC	CASSTPSGTENIQYF
many	TRBV29-1	TRBD1	TRBJ2-3	TGCAGCGTTGAAGGGGATATTTCCGGGGACAGGGTGGATACGCAGTATTTT	CSVEGDISGDRVDTQYF
few	TRBV5-6	-	TRBJ1-2	TGTGCCAGCAGGAAGGCTAACTATGGCTACACCTTC	CASRKANYGYTF
-	TRBV15	-	TRBJ2-5	TGTGCCACCAGCAGAGGCGGTGGGGGAGAGACCCAGTACTTC	CATSRGGGGETQYF
-	TRBV2	TRBD1	TRBJ1-3	TGTGCCAGCAGCCATGACAGGGGGCGATCTGGAAACACCATATATTTT	CASSHDRGRSGNTIYF
few	TRBV29-1	-	TRBJ1-1	TGCAGCGCCGGGGAGTTGTACACTGAAGCTTTCTTT	CSAGELYTEAFF
-	TRBV2	-	TRBJ1-2	TGTGCCAGCAGTGAAGCACCTTGGGGGGGGGCAAGTGGCTACACCTTC	CASSEAPWGGASGYTF
-	TRBV5-1	TRBD1	TRBJ1-1	TGCGCCAGCAGCTGGGAAATGGACAGGGCGAGTGGGACTGAAGCTTTCTTT	CASSWEMDRASGTEAFF
-	TRBV2	-	TRBJ1-1	TGTGCCAGCAGTGATTCGGTGAACACTGAAGCTTTCTTT	CASSDSVNTEAFF
few	TRBV4-1	-	TRBJ1-1	TGCGCCAGCAGCCAGCTTGGGGAATCTGAAGCTTTCTTT	CASSQLGESEAFF
many	TRBV29-1	-	TRBJ2-3	TGCAGCGTTGAAGATCAGAGAGTCGGTTCTAGCACAGATACGCAGTATTTT	CSVEDQRVGSSTDTQYF
-	TRBV4-1	TRBD2	TRBJ2-2	TGCGCCAGCAGCCAAGATCCCCTAGCGGGACTCACCGGGGAGCTGTTTTTT	CASSQDPLAGLTGELFF
-	TRBV4-2	-	TRBJ2-7	TGTGCCAGCAGCCAAGTGGAGAATACTAACTACGAGCAGTACTTC	CASSQVENTNYEQYF
few	TRBV29-1	-	TRBJ2-5	TGCAGCGTTGAACTGTCCATCGAGACCCAGTACTTC	CSVELSIETQYF
few	TRBV19	-	TRBJ2-2	TGTGCCAGTTACAGGAGGGGGGTCTGGGGAAACACCGGGGAGCTGTTTTTT	CASYRRGVWGNTGELFF
-	TRBV5-1	TRBD2	TRBJ2-1	TGCGCCAGCAGCGCTCCGACTAGCGGATTGTACAATGAGCAGTTCTTC	CASSAPTSGLYNEQFF
-	TRBV7-9	-	TRBJ2-1	TGTGCCAGCAGCTTAGGCGGGTATGGGGACTACAATGAGCAGTTCTTC	CASSLGGYGDYNEQFF
many	TRBV3-1	-	TRBJ2-2	TGTGCCAGCAGCCAAGATAGGGATGGACAGCTTCCGAACACCGGGGAGCTGTTTTTT	CASSQDRDGQLPNTGELFF
few	TRBV6-2/TRBV6-3	-	TRBJ2-1	TGTGCCAGCAGTTACTTTGCTTATCCACCTTCAGAGCAGTTCTTC	CASSYFAYPPSEQFF
-	TRBV5-1	-	TRBJ1-1	TGCGCCAGCAGCCCCCCGGATTCGGTCGAAGCTTTCTTT	CASSPPDSVEAFF
-	TRBV9	-	TRBJ2-7	TGTGCCAGCAGCGTAGGAGGGAAAGAGCAGTACTTC	CASSVGGKEQYF
-	TRBV27	-	TRBJ1-2	TGTGCCAGCAGTTTATTGGCGGAGGGGGCTAACTATGGCTACACCTTC	CASSLLAEGANYGYTF
-	TRBV12-3/TRBV12-4	TRBD2	TRBJ2-1	TGTGCCAGCAGCCCAAGACTAGCGGGGGGCTCCTACAATGAGCAGTTCTTC	CASSPRLAGGSYNEQFF
-	TRBV28	-	TRBJ2-2	TGTGCCAGCAGTTTTTTCTCCGGGGAGCTGTTTTTT	CASSFFSGELFF
few	TRBV20-1	TRBD1	TRBJ1-5	TGCAGTGCCCCAACAGGGGGCAATCAGCCCCAGCATTTT	CSAPTGGNQPQHF
-	TRBV3-1	-	TRBJ2-1	TGTGCCAGCAGCCCATACAGACTGACAGGCTCTATCGGAAATGAGCAGTTCTTC	CASSPYRLTGSIGNEQFF
-	TRBV7-3	-	TRBJ2-1	TGTGCCAGCAGCCCCCAGGTAGCGAGCTCCTACAATGAGCAGTTCTTC	CASSPQVASSYNEQFF
-	TRBV25-1	-	TRBJ2-1	TGTGCCAGCAGTATAGGGGGGTCCTACAATGAGCAGTTCTTC	CASSIGGSYNEQFF
-	TRBV6-1	-	TRBJ2-1	TGTGCCAGCAGTCGAATGACAGGCTACAATGAGCAGTTCTTC	CASSRMTGYNEQFF
many	TRBV6-5	-	TRBJ2-7	TGTGCCAGCAGTTCACATCGGTCCCTCTCCTACGAGCAGTACTTC	CASSSHRSLSYEQYF
few	TRBV4-3	TRBD2	TRBJ2-2	TGCGCCAGCAGCCAAGATCGGGGGGCCGGGGAGCTGTTTTTT	CASSQDRGAGELFF
-	TRBV29-1	TRBD1	TRBJ1-2	TGCAGCGTTGCCGTTCCCGGGACAGATATGCGCTATGGCTACACCTTC	CSVAVPGTDMRYGYTF
-	TRBV19	-	TRBJ1-1	TGTGCCAGTAGTCGTGGGGACATTGACACTGAAGCTTTCTTT	CASSRGDIDTEAFF
-	TRBV20-1	-	TRBJ1-2	TGCAGTGCTACAGAGGGGGATTATGGCTACACCTTC	CSATEGDYGYTF
-	TRBV3-1	TRBD2	TRBJ2-3	TGTGCCAGCAGCCCATTGGGTGGTAGCGGGAACTACACAGATACGCAGTATTTT	CASSPLGGSGNYTDTQYF
-	TRBV19	TRBD1	TRBJ1-5	TGTGCCAGTAGCACCGGGACAGGGGGCTTTCAGCCCCAGCATTTT	CASSTGTGGFQPQHF
-	TRBV7-6	-	TRBJ1-1	TGTGCCAGCAGCTTAGCAGGGGAGAGCACTGAAGCTTTCTTT	CASSLAGESTEAFF
few	TRBV20-1	TRBD1	TRBJ2-1	TGCAGTGCCGGCGTCCGGGACAGCTCCTACAATGAGCAGTTCTTC	CSAGVRDSSYNEQFF
-	TRBV29-1	-	TRBJ2-2	TGCAGCGTTTTCCCGACCGGGACCGGGGAGCTGTTTTTT	CSVFPTGTGELFF